This T cell receptor beta chain was sequenced for a study of T cell responses to AZD1222 COVID-19 vaccine. Study conclusions and caveats: After the peak T cell response, and only then, were repertoires sampled.

Germline values: CDR1 MNHNS, CDR2 SASEGT. This CDR3 contains 14 residues. Trimming left V 2 bases short and J 4 bases short, with 8 bases between. Remarks on this clone: As yet, its antigen is unknown.

Assay used: immunoSEQ multiplex PCR; TCRdb lists only in-frame clones, some missing. This table holds about 160,000 clones, 92% found once. This material consisted of peripheral blood, taken 28 days after the second AZD1222 dose. V and J are TRBV6-1 and TRBJ1-4; possibly TRBD1 for D (6 bases). This receptor was obtained from an adult who received the AZD1222 COVID-19 vaccine. CDR3 nucleotides: TGTGCCAGCAGTGAAAACAGGGTTAATGAAAAACTGTTTTTT. Translated, it gives CASSENRVNEKLFF.